The sequence of this T cell receptor (beta chain) was determined in a study of OX40 agonist ivuxolimab in advanced cancers. Study-level background: Patients were given ivuxolimab, an antibody that agonizes OX40 (CD134). Having had anti-PD-1, anti-PD-L1 or anti-CTLA-4 therapy before was allowed, and approximately 40% had some. At 0.01 to 10 mg/kg, ivuxolimab was administered intravenously to patients every 2 weeks. Study findings and constraints: At 0.1 to 3.0 mg/kg, clonal expansion of CD4+ and CD8+ blood T cells had occurred by week 6.

As regards this clone: Its antigen is not identified.

TCRdb's copy holds only in-frame clones and misses some; the assay was immunoSEQ multiplex PCR. The table shows 60,000 to 65,000 clones, with 84% occurring only once. This CDR3 has 15 residues. The ends lost 5 bases at V and 6 bases at J; junction bases unmatched: 5. CDR1 SEHNR and CDR2 FQNEAQ come from the germline V gene (reference sequence). Sample: CD4+ or CD8+ T cells sorted from blood, taken in a trial of the OX40 agonist ivuxolimab. The chain links TRBV7-9 to TRBJ2-2, with TRBD1 matching over 11 bases. The TCR originated in an adult with an advanced solid tumor such as melanoma, head and neck, liver or kidney cancer. The CDR3 sequence: CASSPWDRGAGELFF. CDR3 nucleotides: TGTGCCAGCAGCCCGTGGGACAGGGGGGCCGGGGAGCTGTTTTTT.